Below, 24 T cell receptor beta chains from the same sample are listed, as sequenced in a study of CD8+ T cells in alopecia areata (dated 2018 in TCRdb). The treatment or condition label, as the study defines it: oral pan-JAK inhibitor, 5-10 mg twice daily. To prepare the library, the immunoSEQ multiplex PCR assay was applied. To provide template for TCR sequencing, every sample had RNA extracted and reverse transcribed into cDNA. TCRdb holds this immuneACCESS table with in-frame rearrangements only. Some clones are missing; in checked studies, unresolved V genes explain under half, and the rest has no known cause. The sample records approximately 210,000 clones, approximately 70% of which are singletons. Of the sample, roughly 1.2% is held by the ten largest clones. The sequenced sample was CD4+ T cells sorted from blood, obtained around week 44, from a patient treated with tofacitinib. The origin of the receptors is a human donor with alopecia areata.

The chain employs TRBV6-1 and TRBJ1-1, with no clear D. Looked up from germline, CDR1 is MNHNS and CDR2 is SASEGT. V lost 4 bases to trimming and J lost 1 base, with 10 bases between them. The CDR3 sequence is 14 residues long. The CDR3 sequence: CASSVRGENTEAFF. CDR3 bases: TGTGCCAGCAGTGTGCGGGGAGAGAACACTGAAGCTTTCTTT.

J is TRBJ1-1 and V is TRBV6-1; 7 bases map to TRBD1. This CDR3 is built from 13 residues. Trimming removed 5 bases from V and 7 bases from J; junction bases left unmatched: 7. CDR1 and CDR2 from the germline V gene are MNHNS and SASEGT. The CDR3 DNA follows: TGTGCCAGCAGTAGACAGGGTATTCTTGAAGCTTTCTTT. Translated: CASSRQGILEAFF.

This clone is a singleton in its sample. This chain uses TRBV15 with TRBJ2-7; D tentatively fits TRBD1 or TRBD2 (5 bases each). The CDR3 loop spans 16 amino acids. V dropped 4 bases and J dropped 6 bases, with 22 bases sitting between them. Germline V gene data show CDR1 as LNHNV and CDR2 as YYDKDF (reference sequence). The CDR3 region has the DNA TGTGCCACCAGCATATCTCTCCAAGGGACGCTTCGCGAGCAGTACTTC. Its protein product is CATSISLQGTLREQYF.

This clone has only one observation. The chain recombines TRBV6-5 with TRBJ1-2; TRBD1 agrees at 7 bases. Germline loops: CDR1 MNHEY, CDR2 SVGAGI. There are 15 residues in the CDR3. V dropped 4 bases and J dropped 2; count of bases not matched to a gene: 7. The CDR3 region has the DNA TGTGCCAGCAGTTCCCAAGGGGGCAGGAACTATGGCTACACCTTC. This sequence encodes CASSSQGGRNYGYTF.

This chain connects TRBV19 to TRBJ2-1; 14 positions agree with TRBD2. Per the germline V gene, CDR1 is LNHDA and CDR2 is SQIVND (reference sequence). The CDR3 spans 16 residues. Trimming took 5 bases from V and 7 from J; bases not matched to a gene: 7. The CDR3 bases are TGTGCCAGTAGTCCCGTGGGGACTAGCGGGGGAAATGAGCAGTTCTTC. As protein: CASSPVGTSGGNEQFF.

The chain couples TRBV9 to TRBJ1-2; 8 bases fit TRBD1. This CDR3 contains 16 residues. Looked up from germline, CDR1 is SGDLS and CDR2 is YYNGEE. V gave up 4 bases and J gave up 1 base; unmatched junction bases: 9. CDR3 coding DNA: TGTGCCAGCAGCCCCCGTGACAGGGGATATAACTATGGCTACACCTTC. It translates to CASSPRDRGYNYGYTF.

The rearrangement joins TRBV15 to TRBJ1-4; D unresolved. CDR3 length: 13 residues. V was cut by 1 base and J by 6 bases, with 6 bases left in between. Germline assignment: CDR1 LNHNV and CDR2 YYDKDF (reference sequence). The chain's CDR3 is CATSRGPDEKLFF. The CDR3 nucleotides read TGTGCCACCAGCAGAGGGCCAGATGAAAAACTGTTTTTT.

The rearrangement joins TRBV4-3 to TRBJ2-7; D remains unclear. The CDR3 length is 15 residues. Trimming shortened V by 0 bases and J by 8 bases, and 17 bases separated the two germline ends. Germline CDR1 and CDR2: LGHNA and YSLEER. The CDR3 coding sequence is TGCGCCAGCAGCCAAGATCAGGAAACCAGGTCGCAGCAGTACTTC. This gives the protein CASSQDQETRSQQYF.

V usage is TRBV5-1 and J usage is TRBJ2-4; D is perhaps TRBD1 (8 bases). The CDR3 has 15 amino acids. The V end was cut by 0 bases, the J end by 9 bases, with 16 bases between. Germline V gene sequence: CDR1 SGHRS, CDR2 YFSETQ. The CDR3 spells CASSLADREGAIQYF. CDR3 DNA sequence: TGCGCCAGCAGCTTGGCGGACAGGGAGGGGGCCATTCAGTACTTC.

This CDR3 reads CAWKGQGDYGYTF. CDR3 sequence (DNA): TGTGCCTGGAAGGGACAGGGTGATTATGGCTACACCTTC. The chain links TRBV30 to TRBJ1-2; 9 bases agree with TRBD1. This CDR3 region has 13 residues. V gave up 4 bases and J gave up 5 bases; unmatched junction bases: 5. In germline, CDR1 is GTSNPN, CDR2 SVGIG (reference sequence). Full variable domain (missing parts from reference TRBV30 and TRBJ1-2): SQTIHQWPATLVQPVGSPLSLECTVEGTSNPNLYWYRQAAGRGLQLLFYSVGIGQISSEVPQNLSASRPQDRQFILSSKKLLLSDSGFYLCAWKGQGDYGYTFGSGTRLTVV.

The chain combines TRBV7-9 with TRBJ1-1, with D unclear. V lost 1 base and J lost 9, with 6 bases in between. Germline V gives CDR1 SEHNR, CDR2 FQNEAQ (reference sequence). This CDR3 region has 11 residues. CDR3 in DNA: TGTGCCAGCAGCTTAGAGGGCCAAGCTTTCTTT. Amino acid sequence: CASSLEGQAFF.

This clone was seen only a few times. The chain is built from TRBV4-3 and TRBJ2-5; 12 bases match TRBD2. The germline V gene encodes CDR1 LGHNA and CDR2 YSLEER. This CDR3 has 14 amino acids. The V gene end was trimmed by 10 bases and the J gene end by 2 bases; junction bases not matched to a gene: 5. The CDR3 DNA follows: TGCGCCAACCGACTAGCGGGGGAGCAAGAGACCCAGTACTTC. It encodes CANRLAGEQETQYF.

This clone occurred a few times. The rearrangement joins TRBV10-3 to TRBJ2-4; D is unresolved. With 3 bases removed from V and 0 bases from J, the gap between germline ends came to 12 bases. From germline, CDR1 is ENHRY and CDR2 SYGVKD. The CDR3 totals 16 residues. As DNA, the CDR3 is TGTGCCATCAGTGAACAAGAGCTCCTAGCCAAAAACATTCAGTACTTC. This codes for CAISEQELLAKNIQYF.

This clone was picked up a small number of times. The chain's CDR3 is CSVALVLSGGLSKNIQYF. The DNA for the CDR3 is TGCAGCGTTGCCCTGGTGCTTAGCGGGGGTCTATCCAAAAACATTCAGTACTTC. The rearrangement links TRBV29-1 to TRBJ2-4; TRBD2 aligns across 9 bases. V shed 4 bases, J shed 2 bases, and the junction held 15 bases outside the gene matches. Germline CDR1 is SQVTM and CDR2 is ANQGSEA. The CDR3 length is 18 residues. The whole variable domain, filled in from reference TRBV29-1 and TRBJ2-4, reads SAVISQKPSRDICQRGTSLTIQCQVDSQVTMMFWYRQQPGQSLTLIATANQGSEATYESGFVIDKFPISRPNLTFSTLTVSNMSPEDSSIYLCSVALVLSGGLSKNIQYFGAGTRLSVL.

On this clone itself: The same CDR3 also results from other DNA sequences found in this sample. The chain joins TRBV11-2 to TRBJ1-5; D unresolved. CDR1 and CDR2 from the germline V gene are SGHAT and FQNNGV. This CDR3 comprises 15 residues. The V and J ends lost 5 bases and 0 bases respectively, with 11 bases between them. DNA of the CDR3: TGTGCCAGCAGCCCCGGGTCTTATAGCAATCAGCCCCAGCATTTT. Translating gives CASSPGSYSNQPQHF.

Only one count was recorded for this clone. The rearrangement links TRBV19 to TRBJ1-2; tentative D call: TRBD1 (6 bases). Germline CDR1 reads LNHDA; CDR2 reads SQIVND (reference sequence). This CDR3 region has 13 residues. V lost 5 bases and J 2 bases, leaving 9 bases between the germline ends. In DNA, the CDR3 is TGTGCCAGTAGTCAGGGGCAGAACTATGGCTACACCTTC. It translates to CASSQGQNYGYTF.

The chain carries TRBV30 and TRBJ1-4, with D possibly TRBD1 on 5 matching bases. V lost 1 base and J lost 12, with 21 bases in between. The germline V gene has CDR1 GTSNPN and CDR2 SVGIG (reference sequence). The CDR3 has 15 residues. CDR3: CAWSDQGLPLEELFF. The CDR3 DNA follows: TGTGCCTGGAGTGACCAGGGACTGCCACTCGAGGAACTGTTTTTT. Drawing the rest from reference TRBV30 and TRBJ1-4, the complete variable domain is SQTIHQWPATLVQPVGSPLSLECTVEGTSNPNLYWYRQAAGRGLQLLFYSVGIGQISSEVPQNLSASRPQDRQFILSSKKLLLSDSGFYLCAWSDQGLPLEELFFGSGTQLSVL.

This clone was observed a single time. V gene TRBV7-2 combines with J gene TRBJ1-5, with no clear D. Trimming stripped 1 base from V and 4 bases from J, with 11 bases between. The germline CDR1 and CDR2 sequences are SGHTA and FQGNSA. The CDR3 is made up of 15 amino acids. The CDR3 DNA sequence: TGTGCCAGCAGCTTAGTGGCAGGACGGAATCAGCCCCAGCATTTT. Its protein is CASSLVAGRNQPQHF.

The chain joins TRBV15 to TRBJ1-2; D possibly corresponds to TRBD1 (5 bases). The V end was cut by 9 bases, the J end by 4 bases, with 15 bases between. From germline, CDR1 is LNHNV and CDR2 YYDKDF (reference sequence). This CDR3 is 13 amino acids long. CDR3 region: CATSVGLGYGYTF. The CDR3, as DNA: TGTGCCACTTCAGTGGGACTCGGCTATGGCTACACCTTC.

The rearrangement links TRBV29-1 to TRBJ1-5; possibly TRBD1 for D (6 bases). Trimming pared 4 bases from V and 0 bases from J, leaving 13 bases between. CDR1 and CDR2 from the germline V gene are SQVTM and ANQGSEA. This CDR3 is built from 15 residues. CDR3 DNA sequence: TGCAGCGTTGCGGAGGGGGACGTTAGCAATCAGCCCCAGCATTTT. This encodes CSVAEGDVSNQPQHF.

About this clone itself: The junction shows a germline mismatch at one end, possibly a read error. This chain uses TRBV2 with TRBJ1-6, with D uncertain. CDR3 length: 12 amino acids. Per germline, CDR1 SNHLY and CDR2 FYNNEI. CDR3 residues: CASSAKQDQRNF. The CDR3, as DNA: TGTGCCAGCAGTGCTAAGCAAGACCAGAGGAACTTT.

This clone was found a few times. The gene calls are TRBV7-9 and TRBJ1-2; D ambiguous. Trimming stripped 5 bases from V and 4 bases from J, with 17 bases between. Germline-derived CDR1 and CDR2 are SEHNR and FQNEAQ (reference sequence). This CDR3 contains 15 residues. Here the CDR3 reads CASSLQTGGLYGYTF. The CDR3 DNA is TGTGCCAGCAGCCTCCAGACCGGAGGGCTCTATGGCTACACCTTC.

This chain joins TRBV29-1 and TRBJ2-1; a possible D gene is TRBD2 (6 bases). The CDR3 loop spans 14 amino acids. With 2 bases removed from V and 5 bases from J, the gap between germline ends came to 13 bases. Germline V gene sequence: CDR1 SQVTM, CDR2 ANQGSEA. Here the CDR3 reads CSVERWRGDNEQFF. The CDR3 DNA is TGCAGCGTTGAACGATGGAGGGGAGACAATGAGCAGTTCTTC.

J is TRBJ2-1 and V is TRBV9; 8 bases map to TRBD2. Germline V gene data show CDR1 as SGDLS and CDR2 as YYNGEE. The CDR3 contains 15 residues. V was clipped by 0 bases and J by 2 bases; unmatched bases: 1. In nucleotides, the CDR3 is TGTGCCAGCAGCGTAGTTAGCGGGGCCTACAATGAGCAGTTCTTC. This gives the protein CASSVVSGAYNEQFF.